This T cell receptor (beta chain) was found in a study of blood T cell repertoires in COVID-19. Study context: The samples span acute and convalescent COVID-19 from the United States, Italy and Spain. PBMCs, B-cell-depleted T cells, or T cells provided the cDNA or gDNA that made up the material.

The germline CDR1 and CDR2 sequences are MNHEY and SVGAGI. J lost 4 bases, V lost 6 bases, and 3 bases had no gene match. CDR3 length equals 13 residues. In the study's own analysis: Researchers report that nucleated cell counts were estimated from reference gene primer amplification. Only in-frame clones appear in the TCRdb table, and some are missing; sequencing was by immunoSEQ multiplex PCR. V and J calls and clone size are those listed in that table; D and trimming were worked out from the DNA. The table shows 150,000 or so clones, with 85% occurring only once. J is TRBJ2-5 and V is TRBV6-5; TRBD2 aligns across 9 bases. The sequence was obtained from a human donor with acute or convalescent COVID-19. The donor label of this sample is uncertain. What was sequenced was peripheral blood. CDR3 protein: CASRGTSRETQYF. In nucleotides, the CDR3 is TGTGCCAGCAGGGGGACTAGCCGAGAGACCCAGTACTTC.